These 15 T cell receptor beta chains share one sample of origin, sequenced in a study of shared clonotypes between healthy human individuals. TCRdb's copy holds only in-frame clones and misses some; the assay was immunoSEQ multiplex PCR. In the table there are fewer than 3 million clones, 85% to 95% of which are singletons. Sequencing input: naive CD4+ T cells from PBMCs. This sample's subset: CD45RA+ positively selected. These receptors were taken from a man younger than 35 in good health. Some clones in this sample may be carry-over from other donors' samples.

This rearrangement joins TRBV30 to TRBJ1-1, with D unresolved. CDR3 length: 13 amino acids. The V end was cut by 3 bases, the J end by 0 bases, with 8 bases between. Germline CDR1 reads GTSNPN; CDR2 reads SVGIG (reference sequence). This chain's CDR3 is CAWRGQMNTEAFF. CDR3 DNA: TGTGCCTGGAGAGGTCAGATGAACACTGAAGCTTTCTTT.

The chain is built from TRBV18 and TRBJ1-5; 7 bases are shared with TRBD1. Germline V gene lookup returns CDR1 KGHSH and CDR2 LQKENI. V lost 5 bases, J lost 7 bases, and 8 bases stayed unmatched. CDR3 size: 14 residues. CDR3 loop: CASSEEGARQPQHF. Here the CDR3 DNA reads TGTGCCAGCTCAGAGGAGGGGGCGCGACAGCCCCAGCATTTT.

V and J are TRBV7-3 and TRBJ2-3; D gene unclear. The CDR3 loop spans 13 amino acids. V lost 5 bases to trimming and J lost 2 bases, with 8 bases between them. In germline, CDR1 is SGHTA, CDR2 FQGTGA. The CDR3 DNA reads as TGTGCCAGCAGCCTGGCGGACACAGATACGCAGTATTTT. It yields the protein CASSLADTDTQYF. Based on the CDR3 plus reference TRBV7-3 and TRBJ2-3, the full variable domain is GAGVSQTPSNKVTEKGKYVELRCDPISGHTALYWYRQSLGQGPEFLIYFQGTGAADDSGLPNDRFFAVRPEGSVSTLKIQRTERGDSAVYLCASSLADTDTQYFGPGTRLTVL.

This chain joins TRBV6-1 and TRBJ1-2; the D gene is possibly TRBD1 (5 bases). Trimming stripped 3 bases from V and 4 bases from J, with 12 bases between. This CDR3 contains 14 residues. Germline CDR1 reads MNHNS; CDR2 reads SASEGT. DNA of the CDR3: TGTGCCAGCAGTGACAGAGGGGCAGTCTATGGCTACACCTTC. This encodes CASSDRGAVYGYTF.

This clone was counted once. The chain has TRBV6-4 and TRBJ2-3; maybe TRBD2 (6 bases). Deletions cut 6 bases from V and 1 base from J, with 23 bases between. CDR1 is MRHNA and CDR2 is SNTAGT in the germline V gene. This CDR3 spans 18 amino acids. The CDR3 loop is CASRGGSIPGLCTDTQYF. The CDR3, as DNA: TGTGCCAGCAGGGGGGGTTCGATCCCGGGACTCTGCACAGATACGCAGTATTTT.

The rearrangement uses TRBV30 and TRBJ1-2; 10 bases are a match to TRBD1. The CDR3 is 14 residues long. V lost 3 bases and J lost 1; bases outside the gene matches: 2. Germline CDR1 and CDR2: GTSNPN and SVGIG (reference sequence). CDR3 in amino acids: CAWRGQGINYGYTF. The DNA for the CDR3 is TGTGCCTGGAGGGGACAGGGGATTAACTATGGCTACACCTTC.

The CDR3 here is CASSSGTRSEKLFF. The CDR3 DNA reads as TGTGCCAGCAGTTCTGGGACGAGGAGTGAAAAACTGTTTTTT. The chain employs TRBV28 and TRBJ1-4; a possible D gene is TRBD1 (5 bases). V dropped 4 bases and J dropped 7 bases, with 13 bases sitting between them. CDR1 and CDR2 from the germline V gene are MDHEN and SYDVKM. This CDR3 is 14 amino acids long.

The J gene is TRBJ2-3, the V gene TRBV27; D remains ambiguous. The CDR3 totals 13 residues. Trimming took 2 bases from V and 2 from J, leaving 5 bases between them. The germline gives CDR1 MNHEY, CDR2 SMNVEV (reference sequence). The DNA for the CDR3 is TGTGCCAGCAGTTTAGAGACCACAGATACGCAGTATTTT. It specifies CASSLETTDTQYF.

CDR3 sequence (DNA): TGCAGTGCTAGAGGTCGGAAGACCCAGTACTTC. This sequence encodes CSARGRKTQYF. The chain carries TRBV20-1 and TRBJ2-5; D is ambiguous. V lost 1 base to trimming and J lost 6 bases, with 6 bases between them. The CDR3 runs to 11 residues. The germline CDR1 and CDR2 sequences are DFQATT and SNEGSKA (reference sequence).

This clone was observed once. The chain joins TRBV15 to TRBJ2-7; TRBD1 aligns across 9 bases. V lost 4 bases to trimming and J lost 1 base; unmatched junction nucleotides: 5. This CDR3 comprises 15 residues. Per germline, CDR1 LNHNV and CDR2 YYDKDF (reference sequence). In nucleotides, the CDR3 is TGTGCCACCAGCATAGAGGACAGGGGTTCCTACGAGCAGTACTTC. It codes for CATSIEDRGSYEQYF.

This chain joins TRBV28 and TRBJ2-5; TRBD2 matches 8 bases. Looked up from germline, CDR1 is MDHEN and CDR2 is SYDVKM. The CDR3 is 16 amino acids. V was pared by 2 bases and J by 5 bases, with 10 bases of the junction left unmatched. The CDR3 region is CASSLASGPIQETQYF. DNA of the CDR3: TGTGCCAGCAGTTTAGCTAGCGGGCCCATCCAGGAGACCCAGTACTTC.

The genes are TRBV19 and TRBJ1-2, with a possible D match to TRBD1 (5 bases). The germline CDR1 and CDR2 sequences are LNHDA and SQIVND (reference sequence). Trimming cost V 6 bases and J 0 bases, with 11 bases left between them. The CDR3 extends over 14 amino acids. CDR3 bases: TGTGCCAGTAGCCGCGGGGGGGCTAACTATGGCTACACCTTC. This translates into CASSRGGANYGYTF.

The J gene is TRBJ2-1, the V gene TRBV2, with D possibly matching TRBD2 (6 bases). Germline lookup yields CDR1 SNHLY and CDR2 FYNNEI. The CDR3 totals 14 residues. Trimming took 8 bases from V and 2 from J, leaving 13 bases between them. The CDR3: CASVSGAPYNEQFF. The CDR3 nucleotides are TGTGCCAGCGTTAGCGGAGCCCCCTACAATGAGCAGTTCTTC.

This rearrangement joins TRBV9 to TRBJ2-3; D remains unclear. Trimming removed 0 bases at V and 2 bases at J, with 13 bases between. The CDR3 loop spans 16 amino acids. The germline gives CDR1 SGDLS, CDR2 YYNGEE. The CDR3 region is CASSVAGLLLTDTQYF. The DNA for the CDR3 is TGTGCCAGCAGCGTAGCTGGGTTGCTCCTCACAGATACGCAGTATTTT.

In nucleotides, the CDR3 is TGTGCCAGCAGCTTAGACCGGTCCGAGCAGTACTTC. Residues: CASSLDRSEQYF. This chain links TRBV7-2 with TRBJ2-7, with D unresolved. The CDR3 covers 12 residues. Trimming shortened V by 1 base and J by 6 bases, and 7 bases separated the two germline ends. Germline V CDR1 and CDR2: SGHTA, FQGNSA.